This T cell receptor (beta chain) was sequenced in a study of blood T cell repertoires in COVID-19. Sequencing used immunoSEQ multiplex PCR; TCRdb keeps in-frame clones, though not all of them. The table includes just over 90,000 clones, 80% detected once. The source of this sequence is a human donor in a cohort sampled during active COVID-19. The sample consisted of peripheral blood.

The CDR3 sequence: CAWSVMVNGGLHF. The CDR3 DNA reads TGTGCCTGGAGTGTAATGGTCAACGGCGGCCTCCACTTT. This sequence joins TRBV30 and TRBJ1-6; D ambiguous. The CDR3 is made up of 13 amino acids. V lost 0 bases and J lost 15, with 15 bases in between. CDR1 is GTSNPN, CDR2 SVGIG, per germline (reference sequence).